A single sample gave rise to the 18 T cell receptor beta chains below, sequenced in a study of Ad26.COV2.S vaccination and SARS-CoV-2 variants. Treatment in this sample: about 20 received Ad26.COV2.S at low or high dose, single or two shots; five or six received placebo; per-sample allocation not given. It was on day 63 after the first vaccine or placebo injection that samples were taken. Clones were sequenced by immunoSEQ multiplex PCR, and TCRdb holds only the in-frame ones, with some missing. The sample carries 200,000 to 300,000 clones, 70% to 90% recorded once. Specimen: peripheral blood, collected in a trial of Ad26.COV2.S vaccine versus placebo. Every receptor here comes from a person aged 18-65 years who received the Ad26.COV2.S COVID-19 vaccine or a placebo.

This clone was recorded a few times. The gene calls are TRBV18 and TRBJ1-5; D unclear. CDR1 is KGHSH, CDR2 LQKENI, per germline. This CDR3 contains 13 residues. V lost 6 bases to trimming and J lost 4 bases, with 10 bases between them. CDR3 nucleotide sequence: TGTGCCAGCTCGCTAGAGTGGAATCAGCCCCAGCATTTT. It translates to CASSLEWNQPQHF. Using reference TRBV18 and TRBJ1-5 for the parts outside the CDR3, the full variable domain is NAGVMQNPRHLVRRRGQEARLRCSPMKGHSHVYWYRQLPEEGLKFMVYLQKENIIDESGMPKERFSAEFPKEGPSILRIQQVVRGDSAAYFCASSLEWNQPQHFGDGTRLSIL.

The chain carries TRBV5-6 and TRBJ2-7; weak D call: TRBD1 (6 bases). Looked up from germline, CDR1 is SGHDT and CDR2 is YYEEEE. CDR3 length: 15 residues. V lost 3 bases and J lost 4, with 17 bases in between. CDR3 sequence (DNA): TGTGCCAGCAGCTACCGACAGGCCCCCCGTTACGAGCAGTACGTC. This sequence encodes CASSYRQAPRYEQYV.

The rearrangement uses TRBV5-6 and TRBJ2-2; the D is unclear. CDR1 and CDR2 (germline): SGHDT, YYEEEE. Between the trimmed V and J ends, which lost 0 bases and 1 base, there was a span of 4 bases. The CDR3 contains 14 residues. This CDR3 is CASSLVVNTGELFF. The CDR3 DNA sequence: TGTGCCAGCAGCTTGGTCGTGAACACCGGGGAGCTGTTTTTT.

This sequence joins TRBV7-8 and TRBJ2-1; no clear D gene. Germline assignment: CDR1 SGHVS and CDR2 FQNEAQ. The V and J ends lost 5 bases and 11 bases respectively, with 16 bases between them. The CDR3 has 13 amino acids. CDR3 protein: CASSQRSQTQQFF. CDR3 nucleotides: TGTGCCAGCAGCCAGAGGTCCCAGACTCAGCAGTTCTTC.

V is TRBV11-2 and J is TRBJ1-2; no firm D call. CDR1 and CDR2 from the germline V gene are SGHAT and FQNNGV. CDR3 length equals 11 residues. Trimming pared 6 bases from V and 10 bases from J, leaving 12 bases between. CDR3 in amino acids: CASRSNGDYTF. The CDR3 DNA reads as TGTGCCAGCAGGTCTAATGGAGACTACACCTTC.

A single count supports this clone. The J gene is TRBJ1-2, the V gene TRBV29-1; D might be TRBD1 (6 bases). Trimming took 7 bases from V and 6 from J, leaving 15 bases between them. Per the germline V gene, CDR1 is SQVTM and CDR2 is ANQGSEA. This CDR3 has 12 residues. This chain's CDR3 is CSATTGMNGYTF. CDR3 DNA sequence: TGCAGCGCCACCACAGGGATGAATGGCTACACCTTC.

This rearrangement joins TRBV6-1 to TRBJ1-4; D not certain. Trimming stripped 1 base from V and 8 bases from J, with 11 bases between. The CDR3 is made up of 14 amino acids. Germline V gene lookup returns CDR1 MNHNS and CDR2 SASEGT. DNA for the CDR3: TGTGCCAGCAGTGAAGTGTATAGAAACGAAAAACTGTTTTTT. The encoded protein is CASSEVYRNEKLFF.

The chain couples TRBV7-2 to TRBJ1-2, with 8 positions matching TRBD1. CDR1 SGHTA and CDR2 FQGNSA come from the germline V gene. The CDR3 runs to 13 residues. V lost 5 bases and J lost 4; bases outside the gene matches: 3. The CDR3 region is CASSPDRAYGYTF. The CDR3, as DNA: TGTGCCAGCAGCCCGGACAGGGCCTATGGCTACACCTTC.

The chain carries TRBV7-9 and TRBJ2-5; D possibly corresponds to TRBD2 (5 bases). Germline loops: CDR1 SEHNR, CDR2 FQNEAQ (reference sequence). With 0 bases removed from V and 5 bases from J, the gap between germline ends came to 13 bases. There are 15 residues in the CDR3. CDR3 loop: CASSLALGGRETQYF. The CDR3 region has the DNA TGTGCCAGCAGCTTAGCGCTCGGAGGCCGGGAGACCCAGTACTTC.

The chain uses TRBV2 and TRBJ2-7; D unclear. There are 12 residues in the CDR3. Germline V gene sequence: CDR1 SNHLY, CDR2 FYNNEI. V shed 3 bases and J shed 2 bases, with 5 bases lying between them. CDR3 DNA: TGTGCCAGCAGTGACGACACCTACGAGCAGTACTTC. Protein product: CASSDDTYEQYF.

The J gene is TRBJ2-5, the V gene TRBV5-1; D is undetermined. Germline lookup yields CDR1 SGHRS and CDR2 YFSETQ. The CDR3 has 14 residues. The germline V and J ends were trimmed by 4 bases and 0 bases, with 10 bases remaining between them. CDR3 in DNA: TGCGCCAGCAGCCCACACAGTTACCAAGAGACCCAGTACTTC. This translates into CASSPHSYQETQYF.

V is TRBV6-5 and J is TRBJ2-1; 7 bases agree with TRBD1. Germline CDR1 is MNHEY and CDR2 is SVGAGI. J lost 5 bases, V lost 5 bases, and 6 bases had no gene match. This CDR3 is 14 amino acids long. CDR3 loop: CASSLPTGDNEQFF. CDR3 in DNA: TGTGCCAGCAGTCTTCCCACAGGGGACAATGAGCAGTTCTTC.

The chain carries TRBV19 and TRBJ1-1; D is unresolved. Germline lookup yields CDR1 LNHDA and CDR2 SQIVND (reference sequence). The CDR3 length is 12 residues. Deletions cut 8 bases from V and 5 bases from J, with 12 bases between. The CDR3 here is CASGPGGTEAFF. The CDR3 DNA is TGTGCCAGTGGGCCTGGCGGGACTGAAGCTTTCTTT.

CDR3 sequence (DNA): TGTGCCAGCAGTGAGAGGGAGAGAGCCAAAAACATTCAGTACTTC. It specifies CASSERERAKNIQYF. This chain connects TRBV6-4 to TRBJ2-4, with D tentatively TRBD2 (5 bases). The ends were cut back, 3 bases at V and 0 bases at J, with 9 bases in the middle. Germline CDR1 MRHNA, CDR2 SNTAGT. The length of the CDR3 is 15 residues.

The table lists this clone with a count of one. V gene TRBV27 combines with J gene TRBJ2-7, with D possibly matching TRBD2 (5 bases). CDR1 is MNHEY and CDR2 is SMNVEV in the germline V gene (reference sequence). The V and J ends lost 6 bases and 3 bases respectively, with 21 bases between them. This CDR3 spans 16 amino acids. CDR3 in amino acids: CASSPLGDGEYYEQYV. Here the CDR3 DNA reads TGTGCCAGCAGCCCTTTGGGAGACGGGGAGTACTACGAGCAGTACGTC.

This sequence joins TRBV5-1 and TRBJ1-6; 8 bases map to TRBD1. J gave up 5 bases and V 0 bases, and 1 base lay outside the gene matches. Germline CDR1 is SGHRS and CDR2 is YFSETQ. The CDR3 consists of 15 residues. The CDR3 coding sequence is TGCGCCAGCAGCTTGGCGGACAGGGATAATTCACCCCTCCACTTT. Its translation is CASSLADRDNSPLHF.

This clone appeared a few times. This chain joins TRBV25-1 and TRBJ1-2; 8 positions match TRBD1. The CDR3 is made up of 13 amino acids. The trim removed 7 bases at V and 8 bases at J, leaving 9 bases unmatched. Germline values: CDR1 MGHDK, CDR2 SYGVNS. The CDR3 sequence is CASNNQGALGYTF. The DNA of the CDR3 is TGTGCCAGCAACAATCAGGGGGCGCTCGGCTACACCTTC.

In the case of this clone: At one boundary the junction diverges from the germline segment, which might be a read error. This chain uses TRBV5-1 with TRBJ1-5; D unresolved. This CDR3 contains 12 residues. Germline assignment: CDR1 SGHRS and CDR2 YFSETQ. The CDR3 here is CASSLRVDGLNF. The CDR3 bases are TGCGCCAGCAGCTTGAGGGTGGATGGACTGAATTTT.